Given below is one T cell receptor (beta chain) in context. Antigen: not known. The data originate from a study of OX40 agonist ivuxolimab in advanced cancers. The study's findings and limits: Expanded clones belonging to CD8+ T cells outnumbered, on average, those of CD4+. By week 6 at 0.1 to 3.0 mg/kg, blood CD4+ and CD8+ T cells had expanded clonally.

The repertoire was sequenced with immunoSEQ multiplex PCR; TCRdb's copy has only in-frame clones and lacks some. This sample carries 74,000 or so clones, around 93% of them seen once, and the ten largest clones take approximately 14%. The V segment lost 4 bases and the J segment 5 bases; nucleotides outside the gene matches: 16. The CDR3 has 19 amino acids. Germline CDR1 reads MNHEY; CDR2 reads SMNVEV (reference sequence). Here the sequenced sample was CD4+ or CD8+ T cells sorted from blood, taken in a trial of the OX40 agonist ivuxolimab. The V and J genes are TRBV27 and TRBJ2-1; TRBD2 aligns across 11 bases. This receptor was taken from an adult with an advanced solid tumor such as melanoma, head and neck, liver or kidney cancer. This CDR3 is CASSSPPGLAAQGDNEQFF. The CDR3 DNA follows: TGTGCCAGCAGTTCACCACCGGGACTAGCGGCCCAGGGAGACAATGAGCAGTTCTTC.